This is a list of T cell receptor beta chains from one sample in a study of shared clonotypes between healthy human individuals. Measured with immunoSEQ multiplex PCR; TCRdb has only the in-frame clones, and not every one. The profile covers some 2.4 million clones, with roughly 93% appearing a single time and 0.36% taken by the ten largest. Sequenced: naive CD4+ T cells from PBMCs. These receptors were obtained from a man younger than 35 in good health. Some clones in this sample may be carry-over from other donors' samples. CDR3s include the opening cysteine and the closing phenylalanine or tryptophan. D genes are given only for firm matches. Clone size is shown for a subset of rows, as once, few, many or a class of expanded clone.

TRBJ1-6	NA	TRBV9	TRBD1	CASSVGETGNSPLHF	TGTGCCAGCAGCGTAGGAGAGACAGGGAATTCACCCCTCCACTTT
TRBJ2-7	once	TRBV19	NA	CASSSYRFYEQYF	TGTGCCAGTAGTTCCTACAGGTTCTACGAGCAGTACTTC
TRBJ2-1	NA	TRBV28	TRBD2	CASSLDPGLDRMGSTEGSYNEQFF	TGTGCCAGCAGTTTAGACCCGGGACTAGATCGAATGGGGAGTACCGAAGGCTCCTACAATGAGCAGTTCTTC
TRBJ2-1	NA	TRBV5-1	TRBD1	CASGKDRTANEQFF	TGCGCCAGCGGGAAGGACAGGACCGCCAATGAGCAGTTCTTC
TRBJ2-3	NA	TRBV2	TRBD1	CASSYHAYGQGLDF	TGTGCCAGCAGTTACCACGCCTATGGACAGGGGTTGGATTTT
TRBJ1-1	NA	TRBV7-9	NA	CASSLLRSDTEAFF	TGTGCCAGCAGCCTACTTAGAAGCGATACTGAAGCTTTCTTT
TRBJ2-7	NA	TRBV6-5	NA	CASRISAGRLGEQYF	TGTGCCAGCAGAATCTCGGCCGGGAGACTGGGCGAGCAGTACTTC
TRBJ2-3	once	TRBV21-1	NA	CASRGQYF	TGTGCCAGCAGGGGTCAGTATTTT
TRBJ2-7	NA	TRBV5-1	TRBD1	CASSQLQGVEEQYF	TGCGCCAGCAGCCAACTACAGGGGGTGGAAGAGCAGTACTTC
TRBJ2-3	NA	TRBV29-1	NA	CSVYEGADTQYF	TGCAGCGTTTACGAGGGGGCAGATACGCAGTATTTT
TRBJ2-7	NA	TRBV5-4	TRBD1	CASSSPTGGNEQYF	TGTGCCAGCAGCTCGCCGACAGGGGGCAACGAGCAGTACTTC
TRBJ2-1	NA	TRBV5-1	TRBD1	CASSSGTVYNEQFF	TGCGCCAGCAGCTCCGGGACAGTTTACAATGAGCAGTTCTTC
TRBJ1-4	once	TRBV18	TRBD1	CASSLSRQGGGEKLFF	TGTGCCAGCTCACTCTCCAGACAGGGAGGAGGTGAAAAACTGTTTTTT
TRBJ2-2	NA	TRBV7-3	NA	CASSSLSLDTGELFF	TGTGCCAGCAGCTCGTTAAGTCTTGACACCGGGGAGCTGTTTTTT
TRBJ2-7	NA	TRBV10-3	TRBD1	CATEASGTGMPYEQYF	TGTGCCACCGAGGCATCCGGGACAGGGATGCCCTACGAGCAGTACTTC
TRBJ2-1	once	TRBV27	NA	CASSSGLSSSYNEQFF	TGTGCCAGCTCCTCCGGTCTTTCGAGCTCCTACAATGAGCAGTTCTTC
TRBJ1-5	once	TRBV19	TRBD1	CASSILRQGHQPQHF	TGTGCCAGTAGTATACTACGACAGGGCCATCAGCCCCAGCATTTT
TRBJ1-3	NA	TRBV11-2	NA	CASSRDRYENTIYF	TGTGCCAGCAGCCGAGACAGATACGAAAACACCATATATTTT
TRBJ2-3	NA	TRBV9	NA	CASSVKRTVTSTDTQYF	TGTGCCAGCAGCGTGAAGAGGACGGTCACTAGCACAGATACGCAGTATTTT
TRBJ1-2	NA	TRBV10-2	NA	CASRGSGYGYTF	TGCGCCAGCAGGGGGTCTGGCTATGGCTACACCTTC
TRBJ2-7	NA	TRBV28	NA	CASSQQGLLGEQYF	TGTGCCAGCAGTCAACAGGGTCTCTTGGGCGAGCAGTACTTC
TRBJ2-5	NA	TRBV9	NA	CASSVMGSNQETQYF	TGTGCCAGCAGCGTAATGGGGTCAAATCAAGAGACCCAGTACTTC
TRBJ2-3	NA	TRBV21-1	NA	CASPPNSGRKWDTDTQYF	TGTGCCAGCCCCCCGAATAGCGGGAGGAAGTGGGACACAGATACGCAGTATTTT
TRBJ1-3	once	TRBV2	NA	CASRGGNSGNTIYF	TGTGCCAGCAGGGGAGGTAACTCTGGAAACACCATATATTTT
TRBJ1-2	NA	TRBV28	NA	CASSSPGGAGGYGYTF	TGTGCCAGCAGTTCCCCGGGGGGCGCCGGAGGCTATGGCTACACCTTC
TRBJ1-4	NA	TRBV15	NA	CATSRAGAGAALFF	TGTGCCACCAGCAGAGCAGGGGCCGGGGCGGCACTGTTTTTT
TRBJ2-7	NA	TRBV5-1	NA	CASSLVGSSYEQYF	TGCGCCAGCAGCTTGGTAGGCAGTTCCTACGAGCAGTACTTC
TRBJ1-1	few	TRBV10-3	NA	CAISEAPGPQIEAFF	TGTGCCATCAGTGAGGCCCCGGGACCGCAGATAGAAGCTTTCTTT
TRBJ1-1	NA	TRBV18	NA	CASSPLEGWTEAFF	TGTGCCAGCTCACCACTCGAGGGATGGACTGAAGCTTTCTTT
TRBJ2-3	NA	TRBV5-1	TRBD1	CASSSGTGGSDTQYF	TGCGCCAGCAGCTCCGGGACAGGAGGATCAGATACGCAGTATTTT
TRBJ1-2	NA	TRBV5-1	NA	CASSFNSNYGYTF	TGCGCCAGCAGCTTCAACAGTAACTATGGCTACACCTTC
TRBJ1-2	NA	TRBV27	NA	CASGGRDNYGYTF	TGTGCCAGCGGGGGCAGGGATAACTATGGCTACACCTTC
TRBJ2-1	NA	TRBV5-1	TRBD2	CASRPTSGRTSSYNEQFF	TGCGCCAGCAGGCCAACTAGCGGGAGGACAAGCTCCTACAATGAGCAGTTCTTC
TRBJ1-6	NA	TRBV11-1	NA	CASSAGTSTSYNSPLHF	TGTGCCAGCAGCGCCGGGACATCGACCTCCTATAATTCACCCCTCCACTTT
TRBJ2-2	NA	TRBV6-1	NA	CASSEEGVAGELFF	TGTGCCAGCAGCGAGGAGGGTGTTGCCGGGGAGCTGTTTTTT
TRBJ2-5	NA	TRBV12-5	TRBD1	CASGPDRAWETQYF	TGTGCTAGTGGTCCGGACAGGGCATGGGAGACCCAGTACTTC
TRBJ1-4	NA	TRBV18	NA	CASSGQGHPNEKLFF	TGTGCCAGCTCTGGCCAGGGACACCCTAATGAAAAACTGTTTTTT
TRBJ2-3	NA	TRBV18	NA	CASSPPVGASTDTQYF	TGTGCCAGCTCACCGCCTGTAGGAGCTAGCACAGATACGCAGTATTTT
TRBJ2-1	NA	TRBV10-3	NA	CAISDFSSYNEQFF	TGTGCCATCAGTGATTTCAGTTCCTACAATGAGCAGTTCTTC
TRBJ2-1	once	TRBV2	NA	CASSVGRPLYNEQFF	TGTGCCAGCAGTGTCGGCCGGCCGCTCTACAATGAGCAGTTCTTC
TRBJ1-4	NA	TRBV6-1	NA	CASSEIPRGLFF	TGTGCCAGCAGTGAAATCCCCAGGGGATTGTTTTTT
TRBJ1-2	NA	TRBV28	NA	CASNAPGGAEGYTF	TGTGCCAGCAACGCCCCTGGGGGCGCAGAGGGCTACACCTTC
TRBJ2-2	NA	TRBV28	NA	CASSSVYSNTGELFF	TGTGCCAGTTCTAGCGTATACTCGAACACCGGGGAGCTGTTTTTT
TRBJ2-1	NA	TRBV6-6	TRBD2	CASSLLAGGSYNEQFF	TGTGCCAGCAGTTTACTAGCGGGAGGTTCCTACAATGAGCAGTTCTTC
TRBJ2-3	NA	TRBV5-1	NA	CASTEQGVSSTDTQYF	TGCGCCAGCACGGAACAGGGAGTCTCTAGCACAGATACGCAGTATTTT
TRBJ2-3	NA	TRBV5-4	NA	CASAEGGNTDTQYF	TGTGCCAGCGCGGAGGGGGGAAACACAGATACGCAGTATTTT
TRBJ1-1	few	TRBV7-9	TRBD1	CASSVDRATEAFF	TGTGCCAGCAGCGTGGACAGGGCCACTGAAGCTTTCTTT
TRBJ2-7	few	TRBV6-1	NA	CASISPGATSYEQYF	TGTGCCAGCATTTCGCCAGGGGCAACCTCGTACGAGCAGTACTTC
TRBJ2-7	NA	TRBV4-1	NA	CASSQTSAAGVREQYF	NA